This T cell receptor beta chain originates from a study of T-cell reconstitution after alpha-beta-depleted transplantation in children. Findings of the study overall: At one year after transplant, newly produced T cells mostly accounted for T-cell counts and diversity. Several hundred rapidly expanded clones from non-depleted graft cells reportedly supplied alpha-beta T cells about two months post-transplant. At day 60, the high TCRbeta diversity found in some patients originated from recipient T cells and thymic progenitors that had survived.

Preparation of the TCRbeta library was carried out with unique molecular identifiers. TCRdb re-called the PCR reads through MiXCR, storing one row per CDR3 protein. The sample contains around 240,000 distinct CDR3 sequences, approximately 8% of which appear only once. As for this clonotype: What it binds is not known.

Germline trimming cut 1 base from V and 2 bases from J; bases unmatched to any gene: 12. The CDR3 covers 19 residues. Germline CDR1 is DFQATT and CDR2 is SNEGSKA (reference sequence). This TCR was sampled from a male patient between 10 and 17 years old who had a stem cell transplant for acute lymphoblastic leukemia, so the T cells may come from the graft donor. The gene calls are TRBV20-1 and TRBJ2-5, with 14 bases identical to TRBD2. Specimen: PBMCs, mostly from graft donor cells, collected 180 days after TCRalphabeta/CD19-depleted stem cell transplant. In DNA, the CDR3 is TGCAGTGCTAGAGGGACCTCGACTAGCGGGGGGGCCGGGCAAGAGACCCAGTACTTC. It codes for CSARGTSTSGGAGQETQYF.